The 20 T cell receptor beta chains reported below all come from one sample, sequenced in a study of blood T cells in healthy people across ages. A second PCR of 7 to 11 cycles used a sample-barcoded 5' primer and a J-beta primer mix. MiXCR, run by TCRdb on the 5' RACE reads, gives a single entry per CDR3 protein. The sample includes some 900,000 distinct CDR3 sequences, about 44% seen only once; the top ten take around an eighth. The sequenced sample consisted of blood. The receptors were sampled from a man aged 25 to 40 in good health.

The genes are TRBV5-1 and TRBJ1-1; 7 bases line up with TRBD1. Germline CDR1 reads SGHRS; CDR2 reads YFSETQ. CDR3 size: 15 residues. The V and J ends lost 3 bases and 2 bases, in that order; junction bases with no gene match: 7. CDR3 bases: TGCGCCAGCAGCTCGACAGGGACGGGAAACACTGAAGCTTTCTTT. This codes for CASSSTGTGNTEAFF.

The chain links TRBV21-1 to TRBJ1-2; the D segment call TRBD1 is taken from the table without a DNA check. TRBV21-1 constitutes a pseudogene. The CDR3 totals 20 residues. The CDR3 protein is CASSKVRGEGQGGNGYGYTF. The CDR3, as DNA: TGTGCCAGCAGCAAAGTTCGGGGAGAAGGACAGGGTGGAAATGGTTATGGCTACACCTTC.

This clonotype was picked up a small number of times. V is TRBV28 and J is TRBJ2-7, with 7 bases identical to TRBD1. Germline V lookup: CDR1 MDHEN, CDR2 SYDVKM. The CDR3 is 17 amino acids. J lost 3 bases, V lost 1 base, and 12 bases had no gene match. This CDR3 reads CASSLSPFQGGLYEQYF. The DNA for the CDR3 is TGTGCCAGCAGTTTATCCCCTTTCCAAGGGGGCCTCTACGAGCAGTACTTC.

The gene calls are TRBV10-3 and TRBJ1-6; D may be TRBD1 (5 bases). The V end lost 0 bases, the J end lost 6 bases, and 18 bases lay between the germline ends. The CDR3 is made up of 18 amino acids. Germline lookup yields CDR1 ENHRY and CDR2 SYGVKD. Here the CDR3 reads CAISESERPSRGNSPLHF. The DNA for the CDR3 is TGTGCCATCAGTGAGTCGGAAAGGCCTTCGAGGGGTAATTCACCCCTCCACTTT.

The chain combines TRBV6-1 with TRBJ1-1, with D possibly TRBD1 on 5 matching bases. Germline CDR1 MNHNS, CDR2 SASEGT. Trimming removed 5 bases from V and 0 bases from J, with 10 bases in between. The CDR3 length is 14 residues. The CDR3 region has the DNA TGTGCCAGCAGTCCACGACAGATGAACACTGAAGCTTTCTTT. This gives the protein CASSPRQMNTEAFF.

The chain has TRBV5-1 and TRBJ1-5, with D hard to call. The CDR3 length is 14 residues. V was cut by 4 bases and J by 4 bases, with 12 bases left in between. Per the germline V gene, CDR1 is SGHRS and CDR2 is YFSETQ. CDR3 in DNA: TGCGCCAGCAGCCCTTTACCTGATAATCAGCCCCAGCATTTT. Its protein is CASSPLPDNQPQHF. Filled out from reference TRBV5-1 and TRBJ1-5, the complete variable domain reads KAGVTQTPRYLIKTRGQQVTLSCSPISGHRSVSWYQQTPGQGLQFLFEYFSETQRNKGNFPGRFSGRQFSNSRSEMNVSTLELGDSALYLCASSPLPDNQPQHFGDGTRLSIL.

Points on this clonotype: A read error is possible here, since a much larger clone lies one base away. The rearrangement joins TRBV28 to TRBJ2-7; the D call may be TRBD1 or TRBD2 (7 bases each). The V gene's germline CDR1 is MDHEN and CDR2 SYDVKM. The CDR3 consists of 12 residues. Here the CDR3 DNA reads TGTGCCGGCAGGGGGGGTCCCTACGAGCAGTACTTC. Its translation is CAGRGGPYEQYF.

In its sample, this clonotype was seen a few times. J is TRBJ2-5 and V is TRBV20-1; D possibly corresponds to TRBD2 (6 bases). TRBJ2-7 explains the end of the DNA better; the J call may be wrong. CDR1 DFQATT and CDR2 SNEGSKA come from the germline V gene (reference sequence). The length of the CDR3 is 15 residues. CDR3 amino acids: CSAGPLAGRMGEQYF. The CDR3 nucleotides read TGCAGTGCTGGGCCCTTAGCAGGGAGGATGGGCGAGCAGTACTTC.

Many counts were recorded for this clonotype. J is TRBJ2-7 and V is TRBV6-5, with D possibly being TRBD1 (6 bases). Germline lookup yields CDR1 MNHEY and CDR2 SVGAGI. V lost 7 bases to trimming and J lost 5 bases, with 12 bases between them. The CDR3 contains 12 residues. The CDR3 region has the DNA TGTGCCAGCACCACAGGGTTCAACGAGCAGTACTTC. Translating gives CASTTGFNEQYF.

This clonotype has just a few counts. The J gene is TRBJ2-2, the V gene TRBV5-4; D is undetermined. Germline values: CDR1 SGHNT, CDR2 YYREEE (reference sequence). The V gene lost 7 bases and the J gene lost 0 bases, with 13 bases spanning the gap. The CDR3 runs to 15 residues. The CDR3, as DNA: TGTGCCAGCTCGAAGGAGAGGACGAACACCGGGGAGCTGTTTTTT. Amino acids: CASSKERTNTGELFF.

This clonotype was recorded a few times. The chain is built from TRBV6-5 and TRBJ1-2; 9 bases fit TRBD1. The germline V gene encodes CDR1 MNHEY and CDR2 SVGAGI. Germline trimming cut 0 bases from V and 4 bases from J; bases unmatched to any gene: 3. The CDR3 totals 15 residues. The CDR3 DNA follows: TGTGCCAGCAGTTACTCGGACAGGGGTTCCTATGGCTACACCTTC. Translating it yields CASSYSDRGSYGYTF.

Here the CDR3 DNA reads TGTGCCAGCAGTTATCCGGGTTTGCATGAGCAGTTCTTC. Amino acids: CASSYPGLHEQFF. V usage is TRBV6-5 and J usage is TRBJ2-1; D is undetermined. Germline V lookup: CDR1 MNHEY, CDR2 SVGAGI. Trimming took off 3 bases at V and 8 bases at J, with 11 bases between the two ends. This CDR3 spans 13 amino acids.

Of note for this clonotype: At one end the junction does not follow the germline gene, possibly because of a read error. The chain carries TRBV6-6 and TRBJ2-7; D uncertain. Germline V gives CDR1 MNHNY, CDR2 SVGAGI (reference sequence). This CDR3 comprises 13 residues. The CDR3 region has the DNA TGTGCCAGCAGTGACTCGAGAGAAGGCGAGCAGTACTTC. Residues: CASSDSREGEQYF.

This clonotype has just a few counts. The gene calls are TRBV10-3 and TRBJ2-2, with unresolved D. This CDR3 comprises 14 residues. Germline CDR1 is ENHRY and CDR2 is SYGVKD. V lost 3 bases, J lost 7 bases, and 12 bases lay in between. The CDR3 bases are TGTGCCATCAGTGAAAACCCATTGAACGGGGAGCTGTTTTTT. Its protein product is CAISENPLNGELFF.

The gene calls are TRBV2 and TRBJ1-2, with 11 bases that match TRBD1. There are 15 residues in the CDR3. Trimming took 7 bases from V and 8 from J; bases not matched to a gene: 12. The germline CDR1 and CDR2 sequences are SNHLY and FYNNEI. The CDR3 DNA sequence: TGTGCCAGCACCCTAACCTGGACAGGGGGCGAAGGCTACACCTTC. Its protein is CASTLTWTGGEGYTF.

This clonotype was seen only once. The CDR3 sequence: CASGFDTYEQYF. The CDR3 bases are TGTGCCAGCGGATTCGACACCTACGAGCAGTACTTC. The chain joins TRBV27 to TRBJ2-4; D unclear. The end of the DNA is better explained by TRBJ2-7, so the J call may be wrong. Germline CDR1 reads MNHEY; CDR2 reads SMNVEV (reference sequence). There are 12 residues in the CDR3.

This clonotype was seen more than once but under ten times. The chain combines TRBV21-1 with TRBJ1-2; no check of the table's D call, TRBD1, against the DNA was made. TRBV21-1 is reported as a pseudogene. The CDR3 is made up of 15 amino acids. The CDR3 sequence: CASSIGTGQEEGYTF. CDR3 DNA: TGTGCCAGCAGCATCGGGACAGGGCAGGAGGAAGGCTACACCTTC.

The chain employs TRBV12-3 or TRBV12-4 and TRBJ1-5; D is ambiguous. The germline V and J ends were trimmed by 4 bases and 3 bases, with 10 bases remaining between them. The CDR3 consists of 14 residues. The CDR3 coding sequence is TGTGCCAGCAGTTGGGGTCGGTTCAATCAGCCCCAGCATTTT. Its protein is CASSWGRFNQPQHF.

The chain is built from TRBV4-1 and TRBJ2-1; 8 bases agree with TRBD2. The germline V gene encodes CDR1 MGHRA and CDR2 YSYEKL. The CDR3 covers 16 residues. The V segment lost 0 bases and the J segment 7 bases; nucleotides outside the gene matches: 8. The CDR3 DNA follows: TGCGCCAGCAGCCAAGATAGAAGCGGGGGAGGAAATGAGCAGTTCTTC. Amino acid sequence: CASSQDRSGGGNEQFF.

In this sample, this clonotype turned up many times. V is TRBV3-1 and J is TRBJ2-4; the match to TRBD1 covers 10 bases. CDR3 length: 14 amino acids. The V segment lost 4 bases and the J segment 8 bases; nucleotides outside the gene matches: 5. Germline CDR1 LGHDT, CDR2 YNNKEL (reference sequence). In DNA form, the CDR3 reads TGTGCCAGCAGCCCCCGGACAGGGGGAGACATTCAGTACTTC. Its translation: CASSPRTGGDIQYF.